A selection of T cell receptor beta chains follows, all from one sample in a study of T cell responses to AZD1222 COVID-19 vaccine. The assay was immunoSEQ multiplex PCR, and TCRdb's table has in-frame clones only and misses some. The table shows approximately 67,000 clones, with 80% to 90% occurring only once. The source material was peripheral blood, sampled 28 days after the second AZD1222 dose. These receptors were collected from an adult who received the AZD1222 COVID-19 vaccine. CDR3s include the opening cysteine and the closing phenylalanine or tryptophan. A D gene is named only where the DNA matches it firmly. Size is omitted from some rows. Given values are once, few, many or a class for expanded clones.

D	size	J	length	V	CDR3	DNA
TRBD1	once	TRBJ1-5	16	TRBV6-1	CASSDGQGFRNQPQHF	TGTGCCAGCAGTGACGGACAGGGATTTCGCAATCAGCCCCAGCATTTT
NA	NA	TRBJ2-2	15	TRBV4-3	CASSQGSLNTGELFF	TGCGCCAGCAGCCAAGGGAGCCTGAACACCGGGGAGCTGTTTTTT
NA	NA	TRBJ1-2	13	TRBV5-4	CASSFKGELGYTF	TGTGCCAGCAGCTTTAAGGGAGAGCTTGGCTACACCTTC
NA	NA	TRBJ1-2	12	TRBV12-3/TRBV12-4	CASSQGRSGYTF	TGTGCCAGCAGTCAGGGGAGAAGTGGCTACACCTTC
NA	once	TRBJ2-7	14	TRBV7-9	CASSSSGNLYEQYF	TGTGCCAGCAGCTCCAGCGGAAATCTCTACGAGCAGTACTTC
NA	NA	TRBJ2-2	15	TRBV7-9	CASSLRVGGTGELFF	TGTGCCAGCAGCTTAAGGGTCGGCGGGACCGGGGAGCTGTTTTTT
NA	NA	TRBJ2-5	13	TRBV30	CAWSPDIWETQYF	TGTGCCTGGAGTCCCGACATCTGGGAGACCCAGTACTTC
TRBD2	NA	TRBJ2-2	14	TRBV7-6	CASSSGLEAGELFF	TGTGCCAGCAGCTCCGGACTAGAGGCCGGGGAGCTGTTTTTT
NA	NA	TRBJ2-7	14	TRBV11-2	CASSLGQTTYEQYF	TGTGCCAGCAGCTTGGGACAAACTACCTACGAGCAGTACTTC
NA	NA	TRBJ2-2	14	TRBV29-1	CSVERGEFTGELFF	TGCAGCGTTGAGAGGGGGGAATTCACCGGGGAGCTGTTTTTT
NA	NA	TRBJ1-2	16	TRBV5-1	CASSPGTDQVGYGYTF	TGCGCCAGCAGCCCCGGGACGGACCAGGTCGGCTATGGCTACACCTTC
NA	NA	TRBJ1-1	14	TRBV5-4	CASSLAGIWTEAFF	TGTGCCAGCAGCTTGGCAGGGATCTGGACTGAAGCTTTCTTT
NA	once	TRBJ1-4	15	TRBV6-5	CASSQSHPTNEKLFF	TGTGCCAGCAGCCAAAGTCACCCAACTAATGAAAAACTGTTTTTT
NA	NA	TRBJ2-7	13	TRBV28	CASFGINTYEQYF	TGTGCCAGCTTTGGGATAAACACCTACGAGCAGTACTTC
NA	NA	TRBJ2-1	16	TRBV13	CASSARATSSYNEQFF	TGTGCCAGCAGCGCCAGGGCGACCTCTTCCTACAATGAGCAGTTCTTC
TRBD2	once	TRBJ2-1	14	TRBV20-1	CSASLREGLDEQFF	TGCAGTGCTAGTCTGCGGGAGGGCTTAGATGAGCAGTTCTTC
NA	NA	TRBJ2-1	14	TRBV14	CASSKLAAYNEQFF	TGTGCCAGCAGCAAACTCGCAGCCTACAATGAGCAGTTCTTC
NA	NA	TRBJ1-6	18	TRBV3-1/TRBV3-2	CASSQDSEGRRYNSPLHF	TGTGCCAGCAGCCAAGATTCGGAGGGCCGCCGCTATAATTCACCCCTCCACTTT
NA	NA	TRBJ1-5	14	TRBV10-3	CAISPGAYNQPQHF	TGTGCCATCAGCCCGGGGGCTTACAATCAGCCCCAGCATTTT
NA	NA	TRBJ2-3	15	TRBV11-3	CASSLGGPSTDTQYF	TGTGCCAGCAGCTTAGGGGGACCGAGCACAGATACGCAGTATTTT
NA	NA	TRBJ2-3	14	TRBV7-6	CASSFGGNTDTQYF	TGTGCCAGCAGCTTTGGCGGTAACACAGATACGCAGTATTTT
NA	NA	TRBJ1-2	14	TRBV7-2	CASSLAAGNYGYTF	TGTGCCAGCAGCTTAGCTGCCGGAAACTATGGCTACACCTTC
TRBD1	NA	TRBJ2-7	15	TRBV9	CASSDGTGQSYEQYF	TGTGCCAGCAGCGATGGGACAGGGCAGTCCTACGAGCAGTACTTC